This T cell receptor (beta chain) was recovered during a study of shared clonotypes between healthy human individuals. The naive CD8 population came from CD45RO-negative cells selected for CCR7, without terminally differentiated effector memory CD45RA+ cells. The data were produced by immunoSEQ multiplex PCR, yet TCRdb's version contains in-frame clones alone and is incomplete. The sample records roughly 1,800,000 clones, 85% to 95% being singletons. In the case of this clone: Antigen: not known.

Overall study results and limits: Represented diversity (both genetic and exposure-history) was limited by the small number of donors.

The germline V and J ends were trimmed by 3 bases and 0 bases, with 9 bases remaining between them. CDR1 and CDR2 from the germline V gene are PRHDT and FYEKMQ (reference sequence). This CDR3 has 14 residues. Sequences were obtained from naive CD8+ T cells sorted from blood. The clonotype comes from a man aged 18 to 29 in good health. V gene TRBV13 combines with J gene TRBJ2-7; a weak D match, TRBD2 (6 bases). CDR3 sequence: CASSFREHSYEQYF. CDR3 DNA sequence: TGTGCCAGCAGCTTCCGGGAGCACTCCTACGAGCAGTACTTC.